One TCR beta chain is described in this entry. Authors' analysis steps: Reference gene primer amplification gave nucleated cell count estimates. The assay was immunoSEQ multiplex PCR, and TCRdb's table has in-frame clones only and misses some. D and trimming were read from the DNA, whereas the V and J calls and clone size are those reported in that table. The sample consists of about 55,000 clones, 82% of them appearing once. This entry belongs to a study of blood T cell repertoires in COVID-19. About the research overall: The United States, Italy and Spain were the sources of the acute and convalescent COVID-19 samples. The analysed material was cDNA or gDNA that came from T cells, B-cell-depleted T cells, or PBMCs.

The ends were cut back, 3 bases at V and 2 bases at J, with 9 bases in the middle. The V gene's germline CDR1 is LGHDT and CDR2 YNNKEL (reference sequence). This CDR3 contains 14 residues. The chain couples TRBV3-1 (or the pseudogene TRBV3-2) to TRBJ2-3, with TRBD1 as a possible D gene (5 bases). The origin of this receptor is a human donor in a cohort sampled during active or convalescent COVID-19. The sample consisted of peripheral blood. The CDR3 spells CASSQTESTDTQYF. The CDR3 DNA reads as TGTGCCAGCAGCCAGACAGAATCCACAGATACGCAGTATTTT.